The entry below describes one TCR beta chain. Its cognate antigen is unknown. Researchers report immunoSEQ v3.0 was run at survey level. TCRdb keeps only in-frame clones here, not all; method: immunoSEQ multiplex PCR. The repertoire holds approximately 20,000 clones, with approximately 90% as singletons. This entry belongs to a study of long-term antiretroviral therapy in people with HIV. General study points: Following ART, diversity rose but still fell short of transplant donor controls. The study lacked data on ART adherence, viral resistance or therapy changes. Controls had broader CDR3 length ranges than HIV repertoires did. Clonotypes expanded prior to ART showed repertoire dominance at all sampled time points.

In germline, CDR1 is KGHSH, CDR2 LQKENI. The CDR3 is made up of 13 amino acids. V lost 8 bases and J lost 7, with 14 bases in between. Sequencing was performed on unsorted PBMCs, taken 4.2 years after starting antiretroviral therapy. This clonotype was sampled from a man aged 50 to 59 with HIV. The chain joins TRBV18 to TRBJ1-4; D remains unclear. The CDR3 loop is CASAEGASEKLFF. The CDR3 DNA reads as TGTGCCAGCGCAGAGGGAGCGAGTGAAAAACTGTTTTTT. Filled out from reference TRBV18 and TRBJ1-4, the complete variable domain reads NAGVMQNPRHLVRRRGQEARLRCSPMKGHSHVYWYRQLPEEGLKFMVYLQKENIIDESGMPKERFSAEFPKEGPSILRIQQVVRGDSAAYFCASAEGASEKLFFGSGTQLSVL.